These 18 T cell receptor beta chains originate from one sample sequenced in a study of blood T cell repertoires in COVID-19 (dated by TCRdb to about 2020). The library came from the immunoSEQ multiplex PCR assay. In TCRdb, the immuneACCESS table is reduced to in-frame sequences with V and J assigned. These tables do not hold every clone; where another copy was compared, an unresolved V gene accounts for under half, and the others remain unexplained. The table for this sample lists some 77,000 clones; about four fifths of them were counted only once. The biggest ten clones account for approximately 28% of the sample. Material for sequencing was peripheral blood. These receptor sequences come from a man aged 65 to 85 with acute or convalescent COVID-19.

The chain employs TRBV18 and TRBJ1-1; TRBD1 is a possible D gene (6 bases). CDR3 length: 13 residues. Per the germline V gene, CDR1 is KGHSH and CDR2 is LQKENI. Deletions cut 8 bases from V and 0 bases from J, with 10 bases between. For the CDR3, the DNA is TGTGCCAGCCAGCAGGGGCTGAACACTGAAGCTTTCTTT. This sequence encodes CASQQGLNTEAFF.

The rearrangement joins TRBV4-1 to TRBJ2-7; 8 bases map to TRBD1. Germline trimming cut 4 bases from V and 1 base from J; bases unmatched to any gene: 6. CDR3 length: 15 amino acids. The germline gives CDR1 MGHRA, CDR2 YSYEKL. The CDR3 region is CASSLGTGPSYEQYF. CDR3 nucleotides: TGCGCCAGCAGCCTTGGGACAGGACCTTCCTACGAGCAGTACTTC.

This clone has only a few counts. V and J are TRBV15 and TRBJ2-7; perhaps TRBD1 as D (5 bases). This CDR3 region has 14 residues. Per the germline V gene, CDR1 is LNHNV and CDR2 is YYDKDF (reference sequence). V was cut by 0 bases and J by 4 bases, with 10 bases left in between. CDR3 nucleotides: TGTGCCACCAGCAGAGATCCCCAGGGATACGAGCAGTACTTC. This gives the protein CATSRDPQGYEQYF.

The genes are TRBV6-5 and TRBJ1-1; the D gene is possibly TRBD1 (5 bases). This CDR3 region has 14 residues. Germline lookup yields CDR1 MNHEY and CDR2 SVGAGI. V was pared by 8 bases and J by 4 bases, with 17 bases between. The CDR3 reads CASVWTTGVTEAFF. Here the CDR3 DNA reads TGTGCCAGCGTATGGACAACGGGGGTCACTGAAGCTTTCTTT.

On this clone itself: The conserved closing phenylalanine or tryptophan is absent in this CDR3, likely reflecting a read error. The limits of the CDR3 on the DNA are not certain, so only TCRdb's listed CDR3 is given. The rearrangement links TRBV29-1 to TRBJ2-3; no check of the table's D call, TRBD2, against the DNA was made. The CDR3 is 11 amino acids in total, end residues counted. From germline, CDR1 is SQVTM and CDR2 ANQGSEA. CDR3 sequence reads: CSVEGGRSLPL.

This sequence joins TRBV7-2 and TRBJ1-2; possible D gene TRBD1, 6 bases. Trimming stripped 3 bases from V and 4 bases from J, with 9 bases between. Per germline, CDR1 SGHTA and CDR2 FQGNSA. This CDR3 contains 13 residues. CDR3 amino acids: CASSLQGTYGYTF. The CDR3 DNA is TGTGCCAGCAGCTTGCAGGGGACCTATGGCTACACCTTC.

The rearrangement joins TRBV6-5 to TRBJ1-6; 10 nucleotides line up with TRBD1. The CDR3 is 15 amino acids. Germline loops: CDR1 MNHEY, CDR2 SVGAGI. V lost 0 bases and J lost 8; bases outside the gene matches: 1. This chain's CDR3 is CASSYSTGGHSPLHF. The CDR3 DNA reads as TGTGCCAGCAGTTACTCGACAGGGGGCCATTCACCCCTCCACTTT.

J is TRBJ2-7 and V is TRBV4-2; possibly TRBD1 for D (6 bases). This CDR3 region has 15 residues. Germline CDR1 is LGHNA and CDR2 is YNFKEQ. Trimming shortened V by 3 bases and J by 4 bases, and 16 bases separated the two germline ends. CDR3 sequence (DNA): TGTGCCAGCAGCCAGGACCCGGGACAACCGTACGAGCAGTACTTC. Its protein product is CASSQDPGQPYEQYF.

The chain uses TRBV5-1 and TRBJ2-7; 11 positions match TRBD1. The CDR3 is 16 residues long. V shed 5 bases, J shed 4 bases, and the junction held 11 bases outside the gene matches. Germline CDR1 is SGHRS and CDR2 is YFSETQ. CDR3 in amino acids: CASSSGTGGLGYEQYF. CDR3 coding DNA: TGCGCCAGCAGTTCCGGGACAGGGGGACTTGGGTACGAGCAGTACTTC.

CDR3 sequence: CASSSRRGETTEQYF. CDR3 in DNA: TGTGCCAGCAGTTCCCGACGGGGAGAGACGACCGAGCAGTACTTC. This rearrangement joins TRBV7-2 to TRBJ2-7; D possibly corresponds to TRBD2 (5 bases). The CDR3 sequence is 15 residues long. CDR1 and CDR2 from the germline V gene are SGHTA and FQGNSA. The V gene lost 6 bases and the J gene lost 6 bases, with 21 bases spanning the gap.

This clone is termed medium-sized (0.01 to 0.1%). The V and J genes are TRBV4-2 and TRBJ1-1; D uncertain. The CDR3 totals 13 residues. Trimming removed 6 bases from V and 2 bases from J, with 10 bases in between. CDR1 and CDR2 from the germline V gene are LGHNA and YNFKEQ. The CDR3: CASRAQRNTEAFF. The CDR3 DNA is TGTGCCAGCAGAGCGCAGAGAAACACTGAAGCTTTCTTT.

This clone has only a few counts. The chain couples TRBV30 to TRBJ2-5, with TRBD1 identical over 7 bases. The germline V gene encodes CDR1 GTSNPN and CDR2 SVGIG (reference sequence). Trimming took 2 bases from V and 4 from J; bases not matched to a gene: 10. The CDR3 loop spans 15 amino acids. As DNA, the CDR3 is TGTGCCTGGAGTCCTGGACAGGCCGATGGAGAGACCCAGTACTTC. The encoded protein is CAWSPGQADGETQYF.

The CDR3 reads CASSTTGSNQPQHF. Here the CDR3 DNA reads TGTGCCAGTAGTACGACAGGGAGCAATCAGCCCCAGCATTTT. This chain links TRBV19 with TRBJ1-5; TRBD1 aligns across 7 bases. The CDR3 length is 14 residues. Germline assignment: CDR1 LNHDA and CDR2 SQIVND (reference sequence). V lost 4 bases to trimming and J lost 1 base; unmatched junction nucleotides: 1.

V and J are TRBV5-4 and TRBJ2-2, with 7 bases identical to TRBD1. V was clipped by 3 bases and J by 0 bases; unmatched bases: 5. Germline V gives CDR1 SGHNT, CDR2 YYREEE (reference sequence). The CDR3 has 16 residues. The CDR3 coding sequence is TGTGCCAGCAGCTGGGCCGGGACAGCGAACACCGGGGAGCTGTTTTTT. Protein sequence: CASSWAGTANTGELFF.

The V and J genes are TRBV7-3 and TRBJ2-3; 7 nucleotides align to TRBD2. Germline-derived CDR1 and CDR2 are SGHTA and FQGTGA. The CDR3 contains 17 residues. After removal of 5 bases from V and 5 bases from J, the junction contained 16 bases not matched to a gene. This CDR3 reads CASSPYPYSGFRDTQYF. The CDR3 bases are TGTGCCAGCAGCCCGTACCCGTATAGCGGGTTTCGAGATACGCAGTATTTT.

The V and J genes are TRBV2 and TRBJ2-7; weak D call: TRBD2 (6 bases). Germline CDR1 reads SNHLY; CDR2 reads FYNNEI. V lost 4 bases to trimming and J lost 5 bases, with 9 bases between them. This CDR3 contains 12 residues. CDR3 in DNA: TGTGCCAGCAGTGGACTAGGGCACGAGCAGTACTTC. It codes for CASSGLGHEQYF.

The chain has TRBV12-5 and TRBJ1-2; D is possibly TRBD1 (5 bases). CDR3 size: 13 residues. CDR1 LGHNT and CDR2 FRNRAP come from the germline V gene. Trimming shortened V by 3 bases and J by 4 bases, and 9 bases separated the two germline ends. CDR3: CASGFRGSYGYTF. CDR3 DNA: TGTGCTAGTGGTTTTCGGGGGAGCTATGGCTACACCTTC. The variable domain in full, with the rest retrieved from reference TRBV12-5 and TRBJ1-2, is DARVTQTPRHKVTEMGQEVTMRCQPILGHNTVFWYRQTMMQGLELLAYFRNRAPLDDSGMPKDRFSAEMPDATLATLKIQPSEPRDSAVYFCASGFRGSYGYTFGSGTRLTVV.

This chain joins TRBV19 and TRBJ2-2, with D perhaps TRBD1 (5 bases). The length of the CDR3 is 17 residues. Deletions cut 3 bases from V and 6 bases from J, with 20 bases between. Looked up from germline, CDR1 is LNHDA and CDR2 is SQIVND (reference sequence). In nucleotides, the CDR3 is TGTGCCAGTAGTATTTCGGCGATTCTCAGGGCATCCGGGGAGCTGTTTTTT. Translation gives CASSISAILRASGELFF.